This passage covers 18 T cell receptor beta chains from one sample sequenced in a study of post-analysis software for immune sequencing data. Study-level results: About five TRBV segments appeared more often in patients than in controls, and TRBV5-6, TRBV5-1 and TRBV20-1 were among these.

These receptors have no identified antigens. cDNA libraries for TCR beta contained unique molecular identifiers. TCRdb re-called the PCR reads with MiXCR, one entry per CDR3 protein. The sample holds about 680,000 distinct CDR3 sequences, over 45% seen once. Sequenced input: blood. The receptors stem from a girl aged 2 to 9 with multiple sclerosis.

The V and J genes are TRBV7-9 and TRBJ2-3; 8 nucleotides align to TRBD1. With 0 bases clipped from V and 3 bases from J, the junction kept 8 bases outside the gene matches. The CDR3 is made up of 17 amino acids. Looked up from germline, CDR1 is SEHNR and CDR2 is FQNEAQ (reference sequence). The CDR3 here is CASSLALTGARTDTQYF. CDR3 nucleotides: TGTGCCAGCAGCTTAGCGTTGACAGGGGCGCGGACAGATACGCAGTATTTT.

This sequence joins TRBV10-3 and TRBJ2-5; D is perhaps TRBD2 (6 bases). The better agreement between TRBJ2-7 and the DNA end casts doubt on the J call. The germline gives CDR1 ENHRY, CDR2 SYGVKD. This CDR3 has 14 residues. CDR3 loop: CANWPRGNWHEQYF. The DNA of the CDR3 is TGTGCCAACTGGCCACGCGGGAATTGGCACGAGCAGTACTTC.

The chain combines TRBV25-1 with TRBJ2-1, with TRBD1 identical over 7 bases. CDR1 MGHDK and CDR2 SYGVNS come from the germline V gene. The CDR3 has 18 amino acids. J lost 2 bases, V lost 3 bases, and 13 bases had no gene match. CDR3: CASSDPAIGQGAYNEQFF. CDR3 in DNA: TGTGCCAGCAGTGACCCCGCTATCGGGCAGGGGGCCTACAATGAGCAGTTCTTC.

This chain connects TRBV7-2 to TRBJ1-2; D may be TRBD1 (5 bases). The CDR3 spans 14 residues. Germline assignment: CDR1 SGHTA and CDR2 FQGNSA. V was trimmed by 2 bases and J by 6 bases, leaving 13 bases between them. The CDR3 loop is CASSLYPREDGYTF. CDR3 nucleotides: TGTGCCAGCAGCTTATACCCCAGGGAGGATGGCTACACCTTC.

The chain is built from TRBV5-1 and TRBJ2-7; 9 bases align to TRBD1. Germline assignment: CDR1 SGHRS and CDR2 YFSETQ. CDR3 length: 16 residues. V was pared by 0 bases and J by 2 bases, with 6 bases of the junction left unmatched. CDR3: CASSLGSGQGAYEQYF. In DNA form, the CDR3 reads TGCGCCAGCAGCTTGGGTTCGGGACAGGGAGCCTACGAGCAGTACTTC.

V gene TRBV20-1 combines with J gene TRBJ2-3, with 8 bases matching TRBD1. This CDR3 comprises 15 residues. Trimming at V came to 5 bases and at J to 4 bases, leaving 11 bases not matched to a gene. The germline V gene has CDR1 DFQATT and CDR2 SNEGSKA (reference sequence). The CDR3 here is CSAYRVGQGPDTQYF. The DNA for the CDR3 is TGCAGTGCTTACCGAGTTGGACAGGGACCAGATACGCAGTATTTT.

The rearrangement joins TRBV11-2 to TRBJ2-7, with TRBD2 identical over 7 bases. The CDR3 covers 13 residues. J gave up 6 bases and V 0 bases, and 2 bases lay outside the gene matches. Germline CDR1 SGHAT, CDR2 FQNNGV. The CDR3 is CASSLDPSGEQYF. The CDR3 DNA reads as TGTGCCAGCAGCTTAGATCCTAGCGGCGAGCAGTACTTC.

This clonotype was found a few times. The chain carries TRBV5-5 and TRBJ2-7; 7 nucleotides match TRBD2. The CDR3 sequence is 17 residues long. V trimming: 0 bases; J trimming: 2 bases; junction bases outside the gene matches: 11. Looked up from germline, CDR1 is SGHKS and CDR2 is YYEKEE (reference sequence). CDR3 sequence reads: CASSLGPGDYLPYEQYF. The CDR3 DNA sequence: TGTGCCAGCAGCTTGGGGCCCGGGGACTATCTTCCCTACGAGCAGTACTTC.

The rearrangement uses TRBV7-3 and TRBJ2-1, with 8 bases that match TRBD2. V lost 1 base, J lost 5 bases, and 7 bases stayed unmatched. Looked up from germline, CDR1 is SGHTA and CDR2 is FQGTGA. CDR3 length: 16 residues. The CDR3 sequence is CASSLNSGRVNNEQFF. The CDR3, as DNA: TGTGCCAGCAGCTTAAACTCCGGGAGGGTAAACAATGAGCAGTTCTTC.

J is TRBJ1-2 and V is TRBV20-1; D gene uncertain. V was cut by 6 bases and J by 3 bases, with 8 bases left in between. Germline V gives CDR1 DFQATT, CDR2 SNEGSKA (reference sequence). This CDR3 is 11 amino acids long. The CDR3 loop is CSAPSYYGYTF. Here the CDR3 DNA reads TGCAGTGCACCTTCGTACTATGGCTACACCTTC.

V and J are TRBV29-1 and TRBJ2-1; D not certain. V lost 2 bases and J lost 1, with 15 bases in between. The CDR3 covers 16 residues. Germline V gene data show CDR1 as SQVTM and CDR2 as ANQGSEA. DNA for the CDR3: TGCAGCGTTGAATTCGTGGCAGAGGCTTCCTACAATGAGCAGTTCTTC. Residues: CSVEFVAEASYNEQFF.

The CDR3, as DNA: TGCGCCAGCAGCTTGGGACAGGGGGCTCCCTTCTACGAGCAGTACTTC. This codes for CASSLGQGAPFYEQYF. The chain uses TRBV5-1 and TRBJ2-7, with TRBD1 matching 10 bases. This CDR3 has 16 amino acids. V shed 0 bases and J 3 bases; nucleotides not matched to a gene: 6. CDR1 and CDR2 (germline): SGHRS, YFSETQ.

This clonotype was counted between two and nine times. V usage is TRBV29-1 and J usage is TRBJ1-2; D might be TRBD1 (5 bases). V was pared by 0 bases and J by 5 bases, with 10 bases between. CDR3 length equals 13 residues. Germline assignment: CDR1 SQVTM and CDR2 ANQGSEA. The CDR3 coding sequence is TGCAGCGTTGAAGACCCAGGGTGGTATGGCTACACCTTC. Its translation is CSVEDPGWYGYTF.

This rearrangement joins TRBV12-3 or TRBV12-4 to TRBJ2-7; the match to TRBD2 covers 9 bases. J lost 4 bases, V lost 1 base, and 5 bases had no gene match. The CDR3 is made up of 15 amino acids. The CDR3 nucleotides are TGTGCCAGCAGTTTAGGGGGACTAGCAGGTTACGAGCAGTACTTC. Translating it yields CASSLGGLAGYEQYF.

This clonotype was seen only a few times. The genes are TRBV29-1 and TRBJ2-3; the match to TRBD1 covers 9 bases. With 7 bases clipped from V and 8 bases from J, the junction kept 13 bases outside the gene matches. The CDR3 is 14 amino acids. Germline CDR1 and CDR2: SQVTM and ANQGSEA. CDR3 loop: CSALGWDRDGTQYF. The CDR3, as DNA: TGCAGCGCCCTGGGGTGGGACAGGGATGGTACGCAGTATTTT.

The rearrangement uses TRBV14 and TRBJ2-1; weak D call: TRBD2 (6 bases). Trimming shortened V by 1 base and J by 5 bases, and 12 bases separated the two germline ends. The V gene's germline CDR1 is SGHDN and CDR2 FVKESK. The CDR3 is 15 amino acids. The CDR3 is CASSQAGELHNEQFF. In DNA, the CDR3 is TGTGCCAGCAGCCAAGCGGGAGAGTTGCACAATGAGCAGTTCTTC.

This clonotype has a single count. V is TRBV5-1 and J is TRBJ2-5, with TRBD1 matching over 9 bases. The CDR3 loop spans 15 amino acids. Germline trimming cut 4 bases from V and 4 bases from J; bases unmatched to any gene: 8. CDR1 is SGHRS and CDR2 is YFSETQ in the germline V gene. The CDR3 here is CASSRNRGRGETQYF. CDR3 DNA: TGCGCCAGCAGCAGGAACAGGGGGCGCGGAGAGACCCAGTACTTC.

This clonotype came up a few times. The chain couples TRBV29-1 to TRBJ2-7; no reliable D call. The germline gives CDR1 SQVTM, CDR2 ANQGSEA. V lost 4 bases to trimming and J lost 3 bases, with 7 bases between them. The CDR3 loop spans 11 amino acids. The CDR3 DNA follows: TGCAGCGTTGTTAATAGCTACGAGCAGTACTTC. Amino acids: CSVVNSYEQYF.